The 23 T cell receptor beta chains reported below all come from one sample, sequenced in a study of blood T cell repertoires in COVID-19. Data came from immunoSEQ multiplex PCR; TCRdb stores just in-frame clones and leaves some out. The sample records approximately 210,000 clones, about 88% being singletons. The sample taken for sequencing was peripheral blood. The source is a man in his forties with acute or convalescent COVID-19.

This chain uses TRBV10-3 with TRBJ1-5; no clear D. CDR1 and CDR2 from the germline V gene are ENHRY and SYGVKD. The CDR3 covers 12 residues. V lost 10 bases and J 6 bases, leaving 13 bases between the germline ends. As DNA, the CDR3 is TGTGCCACCCGAGACACCGGTCAGCCCCAGCATTTT. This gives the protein CATRDTGQPQHF.

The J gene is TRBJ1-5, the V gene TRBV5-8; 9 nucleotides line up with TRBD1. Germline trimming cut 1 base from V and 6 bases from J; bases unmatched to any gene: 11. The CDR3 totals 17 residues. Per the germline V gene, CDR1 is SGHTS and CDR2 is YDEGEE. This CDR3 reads CASSLWRTGEGTQPQHF. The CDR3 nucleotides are TGTGCCAGCAGCTTGTGGAGGACAGGGGAAGGTACTCAGCCCCAGCATTTT.

The CDR3: CASRRESEAFF. CDR3 DNA sequence: TGTGCCAGCAGGCGGGAATCTGAAGCTTTCTTT. This rearrangement joins TRBV7-2 to TRBJ1-1, with no clear D. The CDR3 loop spans 11 amino acids. Germline CDR1 reads SGHTA; CDR2 reads FQGNSA. Trimming pared 6 bases from V and 6 bases from J, leaving 8 bases between. Full variable domain (remainder filled in from reference TRBV7-2 and TRBJ1-1): GAGVSQSPSNKVTEKGKDVELRCDPISGHTALYWYRQSLGQGLEFLIYFQGNSAPDKSGLPSDRFSAERTGGSVSTLTIQRTQQEDSAVYLCASRRESEAFFGQGTRLTVV.

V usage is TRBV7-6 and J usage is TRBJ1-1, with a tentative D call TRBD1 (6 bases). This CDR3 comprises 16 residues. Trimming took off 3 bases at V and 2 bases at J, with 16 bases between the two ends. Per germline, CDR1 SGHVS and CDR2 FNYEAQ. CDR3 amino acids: CASSLQGRGVNTEAFF. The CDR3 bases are TGTGCCAGCAGCTTGCAGGGGAGGGGGGTAAACACTGAAGCTTTCTTT.

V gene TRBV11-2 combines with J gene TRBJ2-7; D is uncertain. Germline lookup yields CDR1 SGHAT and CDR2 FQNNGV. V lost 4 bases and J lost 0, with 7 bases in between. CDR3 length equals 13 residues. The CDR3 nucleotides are TGTGCCAGCAGCTCCTACAGCTCCTACGAGCAGTACTTC. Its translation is CASSSYSSYEQYF.

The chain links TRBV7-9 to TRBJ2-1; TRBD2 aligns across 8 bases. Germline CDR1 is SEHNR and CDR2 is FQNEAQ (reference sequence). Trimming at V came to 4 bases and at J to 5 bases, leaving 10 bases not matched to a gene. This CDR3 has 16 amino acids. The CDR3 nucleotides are TGTGCCAGCAGCTCCAAGCGGGAGAGGCCGGACAATGAGCAGTTCTTC. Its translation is CASSSKRERPDNEQFF. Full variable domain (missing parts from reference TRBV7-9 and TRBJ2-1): DTGVSQNPRHKITKRGQNVTFRCDPISEHNRLYWYRQTLGQGPEFLTYFQNEAQLEKSRLLSDRFSAERPKGSFSTLEIQRTEQGDSAMYLCASSSKRERPDNEQFFGPGTRLTVL.

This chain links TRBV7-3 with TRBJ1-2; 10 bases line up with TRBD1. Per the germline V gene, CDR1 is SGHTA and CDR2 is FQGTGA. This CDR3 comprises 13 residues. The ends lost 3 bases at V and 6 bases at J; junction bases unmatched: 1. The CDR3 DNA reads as TGTGCCAGCAGCTTTGGACAGGGGGATGGCTACACCTTC. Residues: CASSFGQGDGYTF.

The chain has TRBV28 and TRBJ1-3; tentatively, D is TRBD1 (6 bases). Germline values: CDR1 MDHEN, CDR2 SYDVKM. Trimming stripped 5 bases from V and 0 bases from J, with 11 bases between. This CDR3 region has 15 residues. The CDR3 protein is CASSPHRVSGNTIYF. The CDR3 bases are TGTGCCAGCAGTCCCCACAGGGTCTCTGGAAACACCATATATTTT.

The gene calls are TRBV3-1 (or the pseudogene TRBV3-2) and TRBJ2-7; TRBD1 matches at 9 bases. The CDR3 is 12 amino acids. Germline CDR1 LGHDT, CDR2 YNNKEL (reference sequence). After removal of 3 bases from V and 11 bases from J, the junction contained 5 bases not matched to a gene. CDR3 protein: CASSHRQGEEYF. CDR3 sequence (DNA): TGTGCCAGCAGCCATAGACAGGGGGAGGAGTACTTC.

The CDR3 bases are TGCGCCAGCAGCTTCAACGCAGGGGAGGGAGGCTACACCTTC. The encoded protein is CASSFNAGEGGYTF. The rearrangement joins TRBV5-1 to TRBJ1-2, with D maybe TRBD1 (6 bases). From germline, CDR1 is SGHRS and CDR2 YFSETQ. This CDR3 comprises 14 residues. Trimming stripped 2 bases from V and 8 bases from J, with 16 bases between.

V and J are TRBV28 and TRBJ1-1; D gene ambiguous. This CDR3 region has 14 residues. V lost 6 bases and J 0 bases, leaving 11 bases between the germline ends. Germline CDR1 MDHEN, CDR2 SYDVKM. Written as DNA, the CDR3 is TGTGCCAGCAGCCGGTGGTCCTTGAACACTGAAGCTTTCTTT. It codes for CASSRWSLNTEAFF.

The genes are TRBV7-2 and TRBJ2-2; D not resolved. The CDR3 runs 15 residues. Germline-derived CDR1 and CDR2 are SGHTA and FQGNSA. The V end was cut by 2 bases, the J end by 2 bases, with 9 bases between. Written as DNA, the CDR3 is TGTGCCAGCAGCTTAATTGCCAGTAACACCGGGGAGCTGTTTTTT. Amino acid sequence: CASSLIASNTGELFF.

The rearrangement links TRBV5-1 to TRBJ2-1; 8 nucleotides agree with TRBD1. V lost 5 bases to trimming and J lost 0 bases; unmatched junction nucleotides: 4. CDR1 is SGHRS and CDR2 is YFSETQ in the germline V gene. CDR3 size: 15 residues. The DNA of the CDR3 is TGCGCCAGCAGTCGGACAGGGCGCTCCTACAATGAGCAGTTCTTC. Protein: CASSRTGRSYNEQFF.

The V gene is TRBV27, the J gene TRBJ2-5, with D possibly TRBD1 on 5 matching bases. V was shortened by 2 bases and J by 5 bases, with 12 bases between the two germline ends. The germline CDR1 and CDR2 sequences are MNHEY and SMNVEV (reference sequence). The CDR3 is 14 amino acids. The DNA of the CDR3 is TGTGCCAGCAGTTTAGAGCCAGGGTCTGAGACCCAGTACTTC. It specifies CASSLEPGSETQYF.

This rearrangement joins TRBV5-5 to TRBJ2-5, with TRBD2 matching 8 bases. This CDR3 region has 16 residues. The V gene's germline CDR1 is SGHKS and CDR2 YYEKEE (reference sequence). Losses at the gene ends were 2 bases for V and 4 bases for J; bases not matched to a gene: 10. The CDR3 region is CASSLAGVDLGETQYF. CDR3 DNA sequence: TGTGCCAGCAGCTTAGCGGGAGTCGACCTAGGAGAGACCCAGTACTTC.

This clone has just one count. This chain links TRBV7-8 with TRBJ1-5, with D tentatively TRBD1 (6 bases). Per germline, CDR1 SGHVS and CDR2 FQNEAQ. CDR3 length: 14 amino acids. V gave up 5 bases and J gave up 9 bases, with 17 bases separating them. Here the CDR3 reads CASSPRQAIGPQHF. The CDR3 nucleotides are TGTGCCAGCAGCCCCAGACAGGCGATAGGGCCCCAGCATTTT. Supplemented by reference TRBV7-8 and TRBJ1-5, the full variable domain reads GAGVSQSPRYKVAKRGQDVALRCDPISGHVSLFWYQQALGQGPEFLTYFQNEAQLDKSGLPSDRFFAERPEGSVSTLKIQRTQQEDSAVYLCASSPRQAIGPQHFGDGTRLSIL.

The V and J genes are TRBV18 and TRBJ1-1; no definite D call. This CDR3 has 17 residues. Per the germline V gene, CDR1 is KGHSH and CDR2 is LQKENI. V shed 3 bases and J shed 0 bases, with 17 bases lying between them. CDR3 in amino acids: CASSPLKAGPMNTEAFF. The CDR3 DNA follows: TGTGCCAGCTCACCCCTAAAGGCAGGCCCGATGAACACTGAAGCTTTCTTT.

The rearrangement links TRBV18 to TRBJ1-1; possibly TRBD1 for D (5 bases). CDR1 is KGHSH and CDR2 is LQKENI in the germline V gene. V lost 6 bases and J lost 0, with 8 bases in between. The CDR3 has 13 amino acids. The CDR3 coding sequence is TGTGCCAGCTCCTCAGGGTTGAACACTGAAGCTTTCTTT. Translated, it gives CASSSGLNTEAFF. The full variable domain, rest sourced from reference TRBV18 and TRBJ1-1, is NAGVMQNPRHLVRRRGQEARLRCSPMKGHSHVYWYRQLPEEGLKFMVYLQKENIIDESGMPKERFSAEFPKEGPSILRIQQVVRGDSAAYFCASSSGLNTEAFFGQGTRLTVV.

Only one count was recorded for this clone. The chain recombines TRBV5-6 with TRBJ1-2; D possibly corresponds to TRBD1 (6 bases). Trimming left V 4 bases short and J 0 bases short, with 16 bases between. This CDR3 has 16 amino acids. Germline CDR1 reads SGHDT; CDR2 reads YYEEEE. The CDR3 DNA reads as TGTGCCAGCAGCCTCTGGCGGACAGTATCTAACTATGGCTACACCTTC. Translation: CASSLWRTVSNYGYTF.

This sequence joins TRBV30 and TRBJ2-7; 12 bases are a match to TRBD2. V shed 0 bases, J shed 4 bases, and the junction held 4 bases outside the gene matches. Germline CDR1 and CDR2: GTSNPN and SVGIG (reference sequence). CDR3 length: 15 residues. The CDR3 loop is CAWSVWTSGAYEQYF. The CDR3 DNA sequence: TGTGCCTGGAGTGTATGGACTAGCGGGGCTTACGAGCAGTACTTC.

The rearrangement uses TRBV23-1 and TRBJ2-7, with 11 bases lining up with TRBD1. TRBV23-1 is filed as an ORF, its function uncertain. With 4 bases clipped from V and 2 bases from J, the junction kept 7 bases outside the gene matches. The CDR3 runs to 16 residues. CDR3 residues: CASSRAPGQGAYEQYF. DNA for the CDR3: TGCGCCAGCAGTCGGGCACCGGGACAGGGGGCCTACGAGCAGTACTTC.

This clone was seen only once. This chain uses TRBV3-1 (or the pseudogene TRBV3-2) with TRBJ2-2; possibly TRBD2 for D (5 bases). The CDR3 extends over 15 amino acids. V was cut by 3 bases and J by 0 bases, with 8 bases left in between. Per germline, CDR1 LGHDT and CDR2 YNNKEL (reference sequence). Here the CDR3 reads CASSQGDTNTGELFF. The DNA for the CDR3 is TGTGCCAGCAGCCAGGGAGATACGAACACCGGGGAGCTGTTTTTT.

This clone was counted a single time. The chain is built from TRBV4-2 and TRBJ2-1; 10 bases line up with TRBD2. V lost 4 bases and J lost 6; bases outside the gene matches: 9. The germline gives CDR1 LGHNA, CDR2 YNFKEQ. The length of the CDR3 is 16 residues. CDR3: CASSRESGGAFNEQFF. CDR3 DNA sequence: TGTGCCAGCAGCCGAGAAAGCGGGGGGGCTTTCAATGAGCAGTTCTTC.